This TCR beta chain was obtained from a study of regulatory T cells in long-lasting Graves disease. This CDR3 region has 15 residues. Germline V gene lookup returns CDR1 SGDLS and CDR2 YYNGEE. Building the TCR beta libraries relied on iRepertoire HTBI primers, and CDR3 regions underwent Arm-PCR. Using its own MiXCR run on the multiplex PCR reads, TCRdb lists one record per CDR3 protein. The sample includes approximately 400,000 distinct CDR3 sequences, 14% to 15% of them seen just once. Note on this clonotype: The antigen is undetermined. A junction end diverges from the germline sequence, so it may reflect a read error.

Described time point: newly diagnosed GD, antithyroid drugs for less than 3 months. From PBMCs, RNA was extracted and then used to make the TCR library. Patients with Graves' disease were diagnosed by American Thyroid Association guidelines. Overall study findings and caveats: Sharing of public clonotypes was greater in persistent patients (approximately 2,700) than in new patients (roughly 970).

This sample also belongs to another study, concerning T cells in Graves' hyperthyroidism and ophthalmopathy.

The chain joins TRBV9 to TRBJ2-7; perhaps TRBD1 as D (6 bases). The TCR comes from a young woman with Graves disease. The specimen comprised peripheral blood mononuclear cells (PBMCs), sampled at new diagnosis, from a patient treated with antithyroid drugs. CDR3 region: CASSVDGQSSHEQYF. The CDR3 DNA reads as TGTGCCAGCAGCGTGGATGGACAGAGCTCCCACGAGCAGTACTTC.